Listed below are T cell receptor beta chains from one sample, sequenced in a study of blood T cell repertoires in COVID-19. TCRdb keeps only in-frame clones here, not all; method: immunoSEQ multiplex PCR. The table records a few hundred thousand clones, about 89% of them present only once. Specimen: PBMCs or T cells enriched from blood (not recorded which). These TCRs come from a human donor in a cohort exposed to, infected with or recovered from COVID-19 (not recorded which). The donor label of this sample is uncertain. Both conserved end residues are part of each CDR3. Each record gives: CDR3 protein, CDR3 DNA, clone size, CDR3 length, D gene, J gene, V gene. The D gene is left open where the match is weak. The size entry is marked missing in some rows and otherwise reads once, few, many or a size class.

CASSSGGGREQFF | TGTGCCAGCAGCTCCGGCGGCGGGAGAGAGCAGTTCTTC | . | 13 | TRBD2 | TRBJ2-1 | TRBV7-9
CASSTHYEQYF | TGTGCCAGCAGCACCCACTACGAGCAGTACTTC | . | 11 | . | TRBJ2-7 | TRBV21-1
CASSLGGLVYGYTF | TGTGCCAGCAGTTTAGGAGGGTTGGTTTATGGCTACACCTTC | . | 14 | . | TRBJ1-2 | TRBV28
CASSISKRGGQPQHF | TGTGCCAGCAGTATATCGAAGCGGGGAGGTCAGCCCCAGCATTTT | . | 15 | . | TRBJ1-5 | TRBV2
CASSQERGSTEAFF | TGTGCCAGCAGCCAAGAAAGAGGGAGCACTGAAGCTTTCTTT | . | 14 | . | TRBJ1-1 | TRBV4-2
CASSTTGGAWYGYTF | TGTGCCAGCAGCACGACAGGGGGCGCGTGGTATGGCTACACCTTC | . | 15 | TRBD1 | TRBJ1-2 | TRBV7-9
CASSQAVLQGNLNTGELFF | TGTGCCAGCAGCCAAGCCGTTTTACAGGGGAATTTGAACACCGGGGAGCTGTTTTTT | . | 19 | TRBD1 | TRBJ2-2 | TRBV4-2
CASGPDRFNQPQHF | TGTGCCAGCGGCCCGGACAGGTTCAATCAGCCCCAGCATTTT | . | 14 | TRBD1 | TRBJ1-5 | TRBV2
CAWSVPGPGLAGPEQFF | TGTGCCTGGAGCGTACCGGGCCCGGGACTAGCGGGACCTGAGCAGTTCTTC | . | 17 | TRBD2 | TRBJ2-1 | TRBV30
CATSRDFRQGARYFELFF | TGTGCCACCAGCAGAGATTTTCGACAGGGGGCACGATATTTTGAGCTGTTTTTT | once | 18 | TRBD1 | TRBJ2-2 | TRBV15
CASSIDGLGVYGYTF | TGTGCCAGTAGTATAGATGGACTGGGAGTCTATGGCTACACCTTC | . | 15 | . | TRBJ1-2 | TRBV19
CASSPGQTLNEKLFF | TGTGCCAGCAGCCCGGGACAGACCCTTAATGAAAAACTGTTTTTT | . | 15 | TRBD1 | TRBJ1-4 | TRBV3-1/TRBV3-2
CASRMDGTGLYNEQFF | TGCGCCAGCCGAATGGATGGGACAGGACTCTACAATGAGCAGTTCTTC | . | 16 | TRBD1 | TRBJ2-1 | TRBV5-1
CARSCQGSPLHF | TGTGCCAGAAGTTGCCAGGGTTCACCCCTCCACTTT | few | 12 | . | TRBJ1-6 | TRBV5-3
CASSQTLNQPQHF | TGTGCCAGCAGCCAAACCCTAAATCAGCCCCAGCATTTT | . | 13 | . | TRBJ1-5 | TRBV14
CASSLDITDTQYF | TGTGCCAGCAGCTTAGATATTACAGATACGCAGTATTTT | once | 13 | . | TRBJ2-3 | TRBV11-2
CASSYGEGPYGYTF | TGTGCCAGCAGTTACGGGGAGGGGCCCTATGGCTACACCTTC | . | 14 | . | TRBJ1-2 | TRBV6-2/TRBV6-3
CASSLALGGVSGNTIYF | TGTGCCAGCAGCTTAGCCCTGGGAGGGGTGTCCGGAAACACCATATATTTT | . | 17 | . | TRBJ1-3 | TRBV13
CATSDRVWDTQYF | TGTGCCACCAGTGACAGGGTGTGGGATACGCAGTATTTT | few | 13 | . | TRBJ2-3 | TRBV24-1
CASSLGGSINYGYTF | TGTGCCAGCAGCTTGGGGGGCAGCATAAACTATGGCTACACCTTC | . | 15 | . | TRBJ1-2 | TRBV5-6
CASSLPKMNTGELFF | TGTGCCAGCAGCCTTCCTAAAATGAACACCGGGGAGCTGTTTTTT | once | 15 | . | TRBJ2-2 | TRBV5-4
CAWSVDGRGHYTF | TGTGCCTGGAGTGTCGACGGCAGGGGACACTACACCTTC | . | 13 | . | TRBJ1-2 | TRBV30
CASSDRDRGPVRQETQYF | TGTGCCAGCAGCGACCGGGACAGGGGACCCGTCCGCCAAGAGACCCAGTACTTC | few | 18 | TRBD1 | TRBJ2-5 | TRBV5-5
CAWSVPLLGGPLHF | TGTGCCTGGAGTGTACCCCTACTGGGAGGGCCCCTCCACTTT | . | 14 | . | TRBJ1-6 | TRBV30
CASSEGSGDTEAFF | TGCGCCAGCAGCGAAGGGTCGGGAGACACTGAAGCTTTCTTT | . | 14 | . | TRBJ1-1 | TRBV5-1
CASGDMGSTEAFF | TGTGCCAGCGGCGATATGGGGAGCACTGAAGCTTTCTTT | . | 13 | . | TRBJ1-1 | TRBV11-1
CAWNPSRETQYF | TGTGCCTGGAACCCATCGCGGGAGACCCAGTACTTC | . | 12 | . | TRBJ2-5 | TRBV30
CASSPSGQNTDTQYF | TGCGCCAGCAGCCCCTCCGGACAGAACACAGATACGCAGTATTTT | . | 15 | . | TRBJ2-3 | TRBV4-3
CASSTAGTGVEQYF | TGTGCCAGCAGCACCGCCGGAACAGGGGTCGAGCAGTACTTC | . | 14 | TRBD1 | TRBJ2-7 | TRBV5-6
CASSPNRDSSNTEAFF | TGTGCCAGCTCACCAAACCGGGACAGTTCGAACACTGAAGCTTTCTTT | . | 16 | TRBD1 | TRBJ1-1 | TRBV18
CASSPSALAGARETQYF | TGTGCCAGCAGCCCATCGGCCCTAGCGGGGGCTAGGGAGACCCAGTACTTC | many | 17 | TRBD2 | TRBJ2-5 | TRBV7-3
CASSLLPGTSDGEQYF | TGTGCCAGCAGTTTGCTTCCCGGGACTAGCGATGGGGAGCAGTACTTC | . | 16 | TRBD2 | TRBJ2-7 | TRBV6-5
CASSDDRVVDGYTF | TGTGCCAGCAGTGATGACAGGGTTGTCGATGGCTACACCTTC | . | 14 | TRBD1 | TRBJ1-2 | TRBV2
CASSSAGLNQPQHF | TGTGCCAGCAGTTCGGCGGGGCTCAATCAGCCCCAGCATTTT | . | 14 | . | TRBJ1-5 | TRBV27
CAWRGTGQETQYF | TGTGCCTGGAGAGGGACAGGGCAAGAGACCCAGTACTTC | . | 13 | TRBD1 | TRBJ2-5 | TRBV30
CASTGVGPNTGELFF | TGTGCAAGCACCGGGGTAGGGCCCAACACCGGGGAGCTGTTTTTT | . | 15 | . | TRBJ2-2 | TRBV11-2
CASSSPARTYGYTF | TGTGCCAGCAGCTCGCCGGCACGGACATATGGCTACACCTTC | . | 14 | . | TRBJ1-2 | TRBV11-2
CASSWGQGAGEQYF | TGTGCCAGCAGTTGGGGACAGGGGGCAGGTGAGCAGTACTTC | few | 14 | TRBD1 | TRBJ2-7 | TRBV6-2/TRBV6-3
CASSTDRGPVYGYTF | TGTGCCAGCAGCACGGACAGGGGGCCGGTCTATGGCTACACCTTC | . | 15 | TRBD1 | TRBJ1-2 | TRBV11-2
CARTGGFYNQPQHF | TGTGCTAGAACCGGGGGGTTCTACAATCAGCCCCAGCATTTT | . | 14 | . | TRBJ1-5 | TRBV9
CASSPKEGLSTEAFF | TGTGCCAGCTCACCAAAGGAGGGCTTAAGCACTGAAGCTTTCTTT | . | 15 | . | TRBJ1-1 | TRBV18
CSGYGEAKNIQYF | TGCAGCGGTTACGGGGAAGCCAAAAACATTCAGTACTTC | . | 13 | . | TRBJ2-4 | TRBV29-1
CASTTGTADEKLFF | TGTGCCAGCACTACAGGGACGGCTGATGAAAAACTGTTTTTT | once | 14 | . | TRBJ1-4 | TRBV25-1
CASSEVADSNQPQHF | TGTGCCAGCAGTGAAGTAGCGGATAGCAATCAGCCCCAGCATTTT | . | 15 | . | TRBJ1-5 | TRBV6-1
CASSPVGTSVNIQYF | TGTGCCAGCTCACCGGTGGGGACTAGCGTTAACATTCAGTACTTC | . | 15 | TRBD2 | TRBJ2-4 | TRBV18
CAIRTGGPFNTEAFF | TGTGCCATCAGGACAGGGGGGCCTTTTAACACTGAAGCTTTCTTT | . | 15 | TRBD1 | TRBJ1-1 | TRBV10-3
CASSYRTGEWMNTEAFF | TGTGCCAGCAGTTACCGAACAGGGGAGTGGATGAACACTGAAGCTTTCTTT | . | 17 | TRBD1 | TRBJ1-1 | TRBV6-2/TRBV6-3
CASSLNGGGAGNTGELFF | TGTGCCAGCAGCTTAAACGGCGGGGGGGCCGGGAACACCGGGGAGCTGTTTTTT | . | 18 | TRBD2 | TRBJ2-2 | TRBV7-8
CASSPSVLSDSPLHF | TGTGCCAGCTCACCCTCCGTACTCTCGGATTCACCCCTCCACTTT | . | 15 | . | TRBJ1-6 | TRBV18
CASSIRGPRQGYTF | TGTGCCAGTAGTATCAGGGGGCCCCGTCAAGGCTACACCTTC | . | 14 | TRBD1 | TRBJ1-2 | TRBV19
CASSEHAGLARTEAFF | TGTGCCAGCAGCGAACACGCAGGGTTGGCAAGGACTGAAGCTTTCTTT | . | 16 | . | TRBJ1-1 | TRBV9
CASSVAMSGAYEQYF | TGTGCCAGCAGCGTAGCCATGAGCGGAGCCTACGAGCAGTACTTC | . | 15 | . | TRBJ2-7 | TRBV9
CASSPLTGVDTEAFF | TGTGCCAGCTCACCGTTAACAGGGGTAGACACTGAAGCTTTCTTT | . | 15 | TRBD1 | TRBJ1-1 | TRBV18
CASSPKITGLRAEAFF | TGTGCCAGCAGCCCAAAAATTACAGGGCTCAGAGCCGAAGCTTTCTTT | . | 16 | . | TRBJ1-1 | TRBV7-9
CASSESPYNSPLHF | TGTGCCAGCAGTGAGTCTCCTTATAATTCACCCCTCCACTTT | . | 14 | . | TRBJ1-6 | TRBV6-4